The clone carrying this T cell receptor (beta chain) has a handful of counts. MiXCR was run by TCRdb on the 5' RACE reads, yielding one entry per CDR3 protein. The table includes almost 75,000 distinct CDR3 sequences, roughly 13% detected once. The data were taken from a study of spatial heterogeneity in lung cancer. The CDR3 contains 15 residues. Germline lookup yields CDR1 SNHLY and CDR2 FYNNEI. Trimming shortened V by 5 bases and J by 0 bases, and 14 bases separated the two germline ends. As to time point: sample taken at primary tumor resection. Whole RNA came from tumor, nontumor lung or frozen PBMC and was sequenced without being sorted.

The rearrangement joins TRBV2 to TRBJ2-7, with D uncertain. This receptor was taken from a male donor with early-stage non-small cell lung cancer. Here the sequenced sample was PBMCs, taken at surgery. CDR3 amino acids: CASSPTPLGSYEQYF. CDR3 nucleotide sequence: TGTGCCAGCAGTCCTACACCCCTCGGCTCCTACGAGCAGTACTTC.